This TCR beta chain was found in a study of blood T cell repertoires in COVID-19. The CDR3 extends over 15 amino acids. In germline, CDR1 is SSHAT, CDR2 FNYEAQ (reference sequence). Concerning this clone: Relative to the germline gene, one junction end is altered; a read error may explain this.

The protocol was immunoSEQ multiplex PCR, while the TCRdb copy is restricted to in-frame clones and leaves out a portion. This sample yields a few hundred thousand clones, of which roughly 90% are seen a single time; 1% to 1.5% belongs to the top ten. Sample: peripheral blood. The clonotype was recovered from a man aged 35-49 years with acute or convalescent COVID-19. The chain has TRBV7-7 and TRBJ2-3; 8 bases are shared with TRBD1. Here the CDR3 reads CASSPDRGSTDTQYF. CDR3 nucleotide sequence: TGTGCTAGCAGCCCCGACAGGGGAAGCACAGATACGCAGTATTTT.